This T cell receptor (beta chain) was identified during a study of T cells in women clearing cervical HPV infection. On the study more broadly: No precancer developed; the control's incident HPV16 infection cleared within 12 months.

As concerns this clone: The target antigen is unknown. The CDR3 goes on 3 residues after the read ends, and that part is filled in from the germline J gene.

The length of the CDR3 is 14 residues. From germline, CDR1 is SEHNR and CDR2 FQNEAQ (reference sequence). After removal of 6 bases from V and 7 bases from J, the junction contained 4 bases not matched to a gene. Overall study results and limits: Repertoire richness, not evenness, was significantly elevated in CIN3+ cases versus controls. Cases carried less TRBV6-7 than controls: 0.11% versus 0.16%.

Measured with immunoSEQ multiplex PCR; TCRdb has only the in-frame clones, and not every one. The sample table includes some 40,000 clones. J is TRBJ2-1 and V is TRBV7-9; 12 bases match TRBD2. The clonotype originates from a woman aged 18-70 years with a cervical HPV16 infection that either progressed to CIN3+ or cleared (not recorded which). Sequencing input: blood buffy coat. The CDR3 bases that were read are TGTGCCAGCAGTGGACTAGCGGGAATGAATGAG. Protein product: CASSGLAGMNE. The whole CDR3 sequence is CASSGLAGMNEQFF.